This T cell receptor beta chain was recovered during a study of blood T cells in healthy people across ages. With each sample, at least 5 micrograms of total RNA were extracted. Study-level points and caveats: Unsorted PBMC input precluded a conclusive naive versus antigen-experienced comparison. Older age went with lower TCR beta diversity per million T cells, in a roughly linear way.

On this clonotype: The antigen remains unidentified.

A second PCR of roughly 7 to 11 cycles used a sample-barcoded 5' primer and a J-beta primer mix. Each cDNA molecule carried a tag from a template-switch adaptor that contained 12 random nucleotides. TCRdb fed the 5' RACE reads into MiXCR, producing one record per CDR3 protein. The sample holds some 550,000 distinct CDR3 sequences, around 48% seen once. V dropped 0 bases and J dropped 7 bases, with 17 bases sitting between them. The CDR3 spans 16 residues. The germline V gene has CDR1 SGHRS and CDR2 YFSETQ. This TCR was sampled from an elderly man in good health. The genes are TRBV5-1 and TRBJ2-1; D is possibly TRBD2 (6 bases). The sample comprised blood. The CDR3 protein is CASSLDVAGGGNEQFF. The CDR3 nucleotides read TGCGCCAGCAGCTTGGATGTAGCTGGGGGAGGAAATGAGCAGTTCTTC.